The 29 T cell receptor beta chains given below trace back to one sample, sequenced in a study of T cells after yellow fever vaccination. TCRdb ran MiXCR on the 5' RACE reads and lists one entry per CDR3 protein. Of 200,000 to 250,000 distinct CDR3 sequences listed, approximately 3.3% are singletons. Sequenced here: CD4+ T cells sorted from PBMCs, sampled 10 days after the yellow fever booster vaccination. These receptors were taken from a man aged 18 to 30 who received the YFV17D yellow fever vaccine.

Ten or more counts support this clonotype. The junction departs from germline at one end; a sequencing error may be responsible. The genes are TRBV13 and TRBJ1-3, with D possibly matching TRBD1 (6 bases). The CDR3 is made up of 16 amino acids. Looked up from germline, CDR1 is PRHDT and CDR2 is FYEKMQ (reference sequence). This chain's CDR3 is CASSVGQLSSGNTIYF. CDR3 nucleotides: TGTGCCAGCAGCGTAGGACAGCTGAGCTCTGGAAACACCATATATTTT.

This clonotype was seen ten or more times. A much larger clone sits a single nucleotide away, making a read error possible. This chain joins TRBV4-3 and TRBJ1-1, with no clear D. V was shortened by 0 bases and J by 1 base, with 3 bases between the two germline ends. This CDR3 contains 13 residues. Germline assignment: CDR1 LGHNA and CDR2 YSLEER. This CDR3 is CASSQDPNTEAFF. The CDR3 DNA sequence: TGCGCCAGCAGCCAAGATCCGAACACTGAAGCTTTCTTT.

This clonotype was seen many times. The CDR3 loop reads CASSVTEGREQYV. In DNA, the CDR3 is TGTGCCAGCAGCGTCACAGAAGGTCGCGAGCAGTACGTC. The rearrangement uses TRBV7-2 and TRBJ2-7, with D uncertain. The CDR3 runs to 13 residues. Germline CDR1 SGHTA, CDR2 FQGNSA. Trimming removed 5 bases at V and 6 bases at J, with 14 bases between.

This clonotype was counted many times. The chain links TRBV9 to TRBJ1-5; perhaps TRBD1 as D (6 bases). The CDR3 totals 15 residues. Germline lookup yields CDR1 SGDLS and CDR2 YYNGEE. V was trimmed by 4 bases and J by 5 bases, leaving 16 bases between them. The CDR3 DNA sequence: TGTGCCAGCAGCCCTCATGGGGGCGTTGATCAGCCCCAGCATTTT. It encodes CASSPHGGVDQPQHF.

The gene calls are TRBV6-2 or TRBV6-3 and TRBJ1-2, with D maybe TRBD1 (5 bases). V lost 6 bases and J lost 6, with 17 bases in between. This CDR3 comprises 14 residues. Germline CDR1 reads MNHEY; CDR2 reads SVGEGT. DNA of the CDR3: TGTGCCAGCAGCGACCTTCGGGGCCTAAATGGCTACACCTTC. This sequence encodes CASSDLRGLNGYTF.

The sample holds many counts of this clonotype. The CDR3 coding sequence is TGTGCCAGCAGTTTAGTGGTTGGGGGGGAGCTGTTTTTT. Protein sequence: CASSLVVGGELFF. This chain links TRBV27 with TRBJ2-2; D unclear. There are 13 residues in the CDR3. Trimming took off 2 bases at V and 8 bases at J, with 9 bases between the two ends. CDR1 and CDR2 (germline): MNHEY, SMNVEV (reference sequence).

This clonotype has at least ten counts. CDR3 in amino acids: CASSLARLPDGGYTF. The CDR3 coding sequence is TGTGCCAGCAGCTTAGCGAGGCTACCTGATGGTGGCTACACCTTC. The rearrangement uses TRBV7-2 and TRBJ1-2; D call uncertain. V lost 0 bases and J lost 7, with 15 bases in between. CDR1 is SGHTA, CDR2 FQGNSA, per germline. This CDR3 comprises 15 residues.

This clonotype appeared many times. The genes are TRBV5-6 and TRBJ1-5; D might be TRBD1 (6 bases). Trimming removed 6 bases at V and 5 bases at J, with 21 bases between. The CDR3 loop spans 16 amino acids. From germline, CDR1 is SGHDT and CDR2 YYEEEE. This CDR3 reads CASTVAGGSGYQPQHF. CDR3 bases: TGTGCCAGCACCGTGGCGGGGGGCAGTGGATATCAGCCCCAGCATTTT.

This clonotype was seen ten or more times. The chain joins TRBV11-2 to TRBJ2-1; D not certain. Trimming removed 6 bases from V and 0 bases from J, with 3 bases in between. Germline assignment: CDR1 SGHAT and CDR2 FQNNGV. The CDR3 totals 12 residues. CDR3 sequence: CASRASYNEQFF. Here the CDR3 DNA reads TGTGCCAGCAGGGCCTCCTACAATGAGCAGTTCTTC. The entire variable domain, with the rest obtained from reference TRBV11-2 and TRBJ2-1, is as follows: EAGVAQSPRYKIIEKRQSVAFWCNPISGHATLYWYQQILGQGPKLLIQFQNNGVVDDSQLPKDRFSAERLKGVDSTLKIQPAKLEDSAVYLCASRASYNEQFFGPGTRLTVL.

J is TRBJ2-5 and V is TRBV15; D not certain. V was shortened by 0 bases and J by 1 base, with 6 bases between the two germline ends. The CDR3 spans 14 residues. The germline V gene encodes CDR1 LNHNV and CDR2 YYDKDF (reference sequence). As DNA, the CDR3 is TGTGCCACCAGCAGAGATACGGTCCAAGAGACCCAGTACTTC. Its protein is CATSRDTVQETQYF.

V is TRBV4-2 and J is TRBJ2-4; 10 bases are shared with TRBD1. J lost 7 bases, V lost 3 bases, and 3 bases had no gene match. Germline V CDR1 and CDR2: LGHNA, YNFKEQ. CDR3 length: 14 residues. The CDR3 spells CASSQLGQGNIQYF. The DNA of the CDR3 is TGTGCCAGCAGCCAGCTGGGACAGGGGAACATTCAGTACTTC.

This clonotype showed up just a few times. This chain joins TRBV30 and TRBJ1-1; no firm D call. The CDR3 totals 13 residues. Germline V gene data show CDR1 as GTSNPN and CDR2 as SVGIG (reference sequence). V gave up 3 bases and J gave up 0 bases, with 8 bases separating them. The CDR3 DNA is TGTGCCTGGAGCCGAACAGTGAACACTGAAGCTTTCTTT. Its translation is CAWSRTVNTEAFF.

This clonotype was found many times. The V and J genes are TRBV4-1 and TRBJ2-3, with D perhaps TRBD2 (7 bases). Germline V gene data show CDR1 as MGHRA and CDR2 as YSYEKL. The CDR3 sequence is 15 residues long. Trimming removed 4 bases from V and 7 bases from J, with 18 bases in between. The CDR3: CASSLGGGGGNTQYF. CDR3 DNA sequence: TGCGCCAGCAGCCTCGGGGGCGGGGGAGGTAATACGCAGTATTTT.

The table lists this clonotype with many counts. The chain has TRBV29-1 and TRBJ2-4; D is undetermined. The V gene's germline CDR1 is SQVTM and CDR2 ANQGSEA. There are 14 residues in the CDR3. The germline V and J ends were trimmed by 2 bases and 6 bases, with 14 bases remaining between them. In DNA form, the CDR3 reads TGCAGCGTTGAACAACCAGGTATACGAAACATTCAGTACTTC. It specifies CSVEQPGIRNIQYF. The full variable domain, rest sourced from reference TRBV29-1 and TRBJ2-4, is SAVISQKPSRDICQRGTSLTIQCQVDSQVTMMFWYRQQPGQSLTLIATANQGSEATYESGFVIDKFPISRPNLTFSTLTVSNMSPEDSSIYLCSVEQPGIRNIQYFGAGTRLSVL.

This clonotype showed up many times. This chain links TRBV19 with TRBJ2-6; D not resolved. V gave up 6 bases and J gave up 0 bases, with 9 bases separating them. The CDR3 has 15 amino acids. From germline, CDR1 is LNHDA and CDR2 SQIVND (reference sequence). This CDR3 is CASRQMSSGANVLTF. Written as DNA, the CDR3 is TGTGCCAGTAGACAAATGAGCTCTGGGGCCAACGTCCTGACTTTC.

This clonotype was counted a few times. The chain carries TRBV18 and TRBJ1-1; tentative D call: TRBD1 (5 bases). CDR1 and CDR2 from the germline V gene are KGHSH and LQKENI. This CDR3 region has 15 residues. The germline V and J ends were trimmed by 4 bases and 1 base, with 13 bases remaining between them. CDR3 protein: CASSRPGYANTEAFF. The CDR3 DNA is TGTGCCAGCTCACGCCCAGGGTATGCGAACACTGAAGCTTTCTTT.

This clonotype was counted many times. V and J are TRBV2 and TRBJ1-1; maybe TRBD1 (5 bases). CDR1 SNHLY and CDR2 FYNNEI come from the germline V gene. Trimming pared 8 bases from V and 3 bases from J, leaving 10 bases between. The CDR3 is 12 amino acids. The CDR3 reads CASLDSYTEAFF. DNA of the CDR3: TGTGCCAGCCTCGACAGTTACACTGAAGCTTTCTTT. Filled out from reference TRBV2 and TRBJ1-1, the complete variable domain reads EPEVTQTPSHQVTQMGQEVILRCVPISNHLYFYWYRQILGQKVEFLVSFYNNEISEKSEIFDDQFSVERPDGSNFTLKIRSTKLEDSAMYFCASLDSYTEAFFGQGTRLTVV.

The chain is built from TRBV18 and TRBJ1-1; no firm D call. The V and J ends lost 3 bases and 1 base respectively, with 9 bases between them. The germline CDR1 and CDR2 sequences are KGHSH and LQKENI. CDR3 length equals 14 residues. The CDR3 sequence is CASSPPAANTEAFF. CDR3 in DNA: TGTGCCAGCTCACCCCCGGCGGCGAACACTGAAGCTTTCTTT.

This clonotype was detected many times. The V gene is TRBV3-1, the J gene TRBJ1-6; possibly TRBD1 for D (6 bases). The germline V and J ends were trimmed by 0 bases and 9 bases, with 12 bases remaining between them. This CDR3 is 15 amino acids long. Germline V gene sequence: CDR1 LGHDT, CDR2 YNNKEL (reference sequence). CDR3 loop: CASSQDFTGTSPLHF. The CDR3 bases are TGTGCCAGCAGCCAAGATTTTACAGGGACTTCACCCCTCCACTTT.

The J gene is TRBJ2-5, the V gene TRBV12-3 or TRBV12-4; D unresolved. The CDR3 is made up of 15 amino acids. The ends were cut back, 2 bases at V and 1 base at J, with 11 bases in the middle. The DNA for the CDR3 is TGTGCCAGCAGTTTAAGGCAGGTACTCCAAGAGACCCAGTACTTC. Its translation: CASSLRQVLQETQYF.

This clonotype was counted a few times. The CDR3 here is CASSLVWRGPTDTQYF. DNA of the CDR3: TGCGCCAGCAGCTTGGTTTGGCGGGGACCCACAGATACGCAGTATTTT. The chain has TRBV5-1 and TRBJ2-3, with a possible D match to TRBD2 (6 bases). CDR1 SGHRS and CDR2 YFSETQ come from the germline V gene. CDR3 length equals 16 residues. Trimming took 0 bases from V and 2 from J, leaving 13 bases between them.

The chain uses TRBV5-6 and TRBJ2-3; 9 bases align to TRBD1. After removal of 4 bases from V and 7 bases from J, the junction contained 16 bases not matched to a gene. The CDR3 has 17 amino acids. The germline V gene encodes CDR1 SGHDT and CDR2 YYEEEE. CDR3 coding DNA: TGTGCCAGCAGCCAAATCATACCGGGACAGGGAGTACATACGCAGTATTTT. It yields the protein CASSQIIPGQGVHTQYF.

This clonotype has ten or more counts. The rearrangement uses TRBV5-5 and TRBJ2-6, with D unclear. CDR3 length equals 17 residues. V shed 0 bases and J shed 4 bases, with 14 bases lying between them. The germline V gene encodes CDR1 SGHKS and CDR2 YYEKEE (reference sequence). The CDR3 reads CASSLVGSLHGANVLTF. The CDR3 DNA sequence: TGTGCCAGCAGCTTGGTCGGTTCCCTACACGGGGCCAACGTCCTGACTTTC.

This clonotype has a handful of counts. This CDR3 reads CASSQGGRVYNEQFF. The CDR3 DNA reads as TGTGCCAGCAGCCAAGGGGGGCGGGTTTATAATGAGCAGTTCTTC. This chain links TRBV4-2 with TRBJ2-1; possible D gene TRBD1, 6 bases. The germline V and J ends were trimmed by 1 base and 7 bases, with 14 bases remaining between them. CDR3 size: 15 residues. Germline V gene lookup returns CDR1 LGHNA and CDR2 YNFKEQ.

This clonotype was counted at least ten times. The chain employs TRBV5-5 and TRBJ2-3, with D hard to call. Germline V CDR1 and CDR2: SGHKS, YYEKEE (reference sequence). V lost 2 bases to trimming and J lost 0 bases, with 4 bases between them. The CDR3 loop spans 13 amino acids. The CDR3: CASSFPSTDTQYF. CDR3 DNA sequence: TGTGCCAGCAGCTTCCCAAGCACAGATACGCAGTATTTT.

This clonotype was observed at least ten times. This chain uses TRBV6-5 with TRBJ2-1; D perhaps matches TRBD1 (5 bases). The germline CDR1 and CDR2 sequences are MNHEY and SVGAGI. Trimming took 1 base from V and 7 from J, leaving 11 bases between them. The CDR3 totals 14 residues. The DNA for the CDR3 is TGTGCCAGCAGTTACTTTGGCAGGGTGAATGAGCAGTTCTTC. Amino acids: CASSYFGRVNEQFF.

The chain employs TRBV6-5 and TRBJ1-6; 9 nucleotides align to TRBD1. Germline V gives CDR1 MNHEY, CDR2 SVGAGI. V shed 2 bases, J shed 11 bases, and the junction held 10 bases outside the gene matches. CDR3 length: 16 amino acids. CDR3 nucleotides: TGTGCCAGCAGTTACGTATCCGGGACAGGGAAGCCACCCCTCCACTTT. Protein: CASSYVSGTGKPPLHF.

The genes are TRBV7-2 and TRBJ1-2; TRBD1 is a possible D gene (5 bases). In germline, CDR1 is SGHTA, CDR2 FQGNSA. V was shortened by 6 bases and J by 6 bases, with 14 bases between the two germline ends. The CDR3 loop spans 13 amino acids. CDR3 sequence (DNA): TGTGCCAGCAGTTTTACAGGATATGATGGCTACACCTTC. Translation: CASSFTGYDGYTF. Full variable domain (outside the CDR3, taken from reference TRBV7-2 and TRBJ1-2): GAGVSQSPSNKVTEKGKDVELRCDPISGHTALYWYRQSLGQGLEFLIYFQGNSAPDKSGLPSDRFSAERTGGSVSTLTIQRTQQEDSAVYLCASSFTGYDGYTFGSGTRLTVV.

The V and J genes are TRBV7-2 and TRBJ1-3; tentatively, D is TRBD1 (5 bases). Germline CDR1 is SGHTA and CDR2 is FQGNSA. The CDR3 is 15 residues long. V was shortened by 8 bases and J by 4 bases, with 18 bases between the two germline ends. This CDR3 is CASHTIGAGGNTIYF. As DNA, the CDR3 is TGTGCCAGCCACACGATCGGGGCGGGCGGAAACACCATATATTTT.